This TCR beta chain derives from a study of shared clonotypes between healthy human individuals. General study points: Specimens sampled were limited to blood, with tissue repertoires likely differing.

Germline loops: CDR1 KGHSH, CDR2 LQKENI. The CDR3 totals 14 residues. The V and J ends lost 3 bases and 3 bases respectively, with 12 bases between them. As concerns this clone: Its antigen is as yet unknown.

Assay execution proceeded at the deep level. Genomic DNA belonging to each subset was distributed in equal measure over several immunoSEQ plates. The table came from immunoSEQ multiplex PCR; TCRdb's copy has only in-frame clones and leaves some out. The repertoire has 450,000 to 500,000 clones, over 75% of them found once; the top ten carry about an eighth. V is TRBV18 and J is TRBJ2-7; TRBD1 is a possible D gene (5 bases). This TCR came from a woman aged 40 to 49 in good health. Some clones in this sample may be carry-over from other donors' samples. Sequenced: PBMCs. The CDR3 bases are TGTGCCAGCTCACCCCAGGGTACTAACTACGAGCAGTACTTC. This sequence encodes CASSPQGTNYEQYF.